This T cell receptor beta chain was profiled in a study of shared clonotypes between healthy human individuals. Study summary: The composition of the donors was a couple of women and a few men aged 18 to 49. The study's findings and limits: Sharing across a few donors was seen in 4% to 6.5% of naive CD4 clonotypes.

A word on this clone: Antigen unknown.

Per germline, CDR1 SNHLY and CDR2 FYNNEI. This CDR3 has 13 amino acids. The ends were cut back, 9 bases at V and 3 bases at J, with 14 bases in the middle. Replicate sorted-subset PCRs were loaded with 150 to 250 ng DNA, about 30,000 T cell genomes. The table came from immunoSEQ multiplex PCR; TCRdb's copy has only in-frame clones and leaves some out. The table has over 2 million clones, roughly 92% seen once. The chain uses TRBV2 and TRBJ1-1, with D perhaps matching TRBD1 (6 bases). Sequencing used naive CD4+ T cells from PBMCs. Subset meaning: CD45RA+ positively selected. The TCR originated in a man in his late teens or twenties in good health. Some clones in this sample may be carry-over from other donors' samples. The CDR3 is CASWGLVHTEAFF. The CDR3, as DNA: TGTGCCAGTTGGGGGCTCGTGCACACTGAAGCTTTCTTT.